This paragraph covers one TCR beta chain sequence. This clone has a handful of counts. The clone's antigen remains unknown. Base qualities are not at hand, and no much larger clone is one base apart. At one collaborating source in Seattle, patients were enrolled during active infection and were followed longitudinally through the course of disease. The collaborating institutions used their own protocols to collect whole blood in K2EDTA tubes. For TCRbeta analysis, collaborators shipped samples as frozen whole blood, isolated PBMCs, or DNA extracted from either of those sample types. Germline trimming: 4 bases from V, 6 bases from J; junction bases outside gene matches: 4. CDR1 and CDR2, per the germline V gene, are MDHEN and SYDVKM. The CDR3 has 14 amino acids, counting the end cysteine and phenylalanine. Only the CDR3 DNA stays, 42 bases, in frame from base 1. TCRbeta CDR3 regions were amplified from genomic DNA using the immunoSEQ Assay, a bias-controlled multiplex PCR. The study's own analysis went as follows. The number of nucleated cells in each sample was estimated from the amplification of reference gene primers within the assay. To quantify the absolute abundance of each unique TCRbeta CDR3 rearrangement, sequence reads were collapsed and filtered. For each sample, productive Simpson clonality was calculated as the square root of Simpson's diversity index over productive rearrangements. The immuneACCESS repertoire file appears here via TCRdb, limited to in-frame rearrangements. These files lack a portion of the clones; in checked studies, under half of the deficit traces to unresolved V genes, and the cause of the others is not known. Clonal size and the V and J genes are those of that table, whereas D and trimming came from the DNA. This sample comprises 150,000 to 200,000 clones, around nine tenths of them detected only once. The ten largest clones take up about an eighth of the sample.

The data derive from a study of blood T cell repertoires in COVID-19 (dated by TCRdb to the early 2020s). With regard to the full study: Collaborator samples came from the United States, Italy and Spain and covered acute and convalescent phases of COVID-19. The repertoires were made available in a free public database intended to serve as a resource for research on the immune response to SARS-CoV-2. Sample metadata almost always included a de-identified subject ID, COVID-19 status, age in years and sex. Where available, HLA class I and class II types were taken from metadata supplied by the sample provider and were not determined by assay-based typing. The prospective study material was composed of cDNA or gDNA derived from T cells, B-cell-depleted T cells, or PBMCs. The samples were drawn from the first 160 participants of the ongoing ImmuneRACE study and from roughly 1,300 subjects provided by 6 global collaborators. The dataset comprised deeply sampled blood TCRbeta repertoires from subjects exposed to, actively infected with, or recovered from COVID-19. Beyond this particular receptor, the publication reports: The quantity of clinical and demographic metadata differed by source and by participant and was supplied without curation.

The sample taken for sequencing was peripheral blood. The receptor's source is a woman between 65 and 79 years old with COVID-19, enrolled during active disease. The receptor chain draws on TRBV28 and TRBJ1-5; the central 9 bases match TRBD1. The CDR3 region reads CASSWGQGSQPQHF. The nucleotide sequence reads as follows: TGTGCCAGCAGTTGGGGACAGGGAAGTCAGCCCCAGCATTTT.